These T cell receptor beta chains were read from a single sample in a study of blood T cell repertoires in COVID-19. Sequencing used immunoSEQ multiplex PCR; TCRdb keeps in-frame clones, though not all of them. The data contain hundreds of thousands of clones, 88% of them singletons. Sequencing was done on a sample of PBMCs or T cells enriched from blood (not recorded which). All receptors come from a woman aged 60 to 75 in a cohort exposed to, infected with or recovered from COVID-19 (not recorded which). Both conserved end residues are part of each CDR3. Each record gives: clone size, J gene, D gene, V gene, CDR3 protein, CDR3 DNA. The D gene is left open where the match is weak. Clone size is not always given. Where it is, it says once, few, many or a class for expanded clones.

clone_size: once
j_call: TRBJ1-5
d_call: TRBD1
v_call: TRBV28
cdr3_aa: CASSYGQGGNQPQHF
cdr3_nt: TGTGCCAGCAGCTACGGACAGGGGGGCAATCAGCCCCAGCATTTT

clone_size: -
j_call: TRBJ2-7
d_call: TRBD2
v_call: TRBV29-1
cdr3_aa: CRVGGGISYEQYF
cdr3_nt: TGCCGCGTTGGGGGGGGGATTTCCTACGAGCAGTACTTC

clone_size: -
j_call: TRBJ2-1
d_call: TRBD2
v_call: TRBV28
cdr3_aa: CASSLGLAGQNEQFF
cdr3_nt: TGTGCCAGCAGTTTGGGACTAGCGGGGCAAAATGAGCAGTTCTTC

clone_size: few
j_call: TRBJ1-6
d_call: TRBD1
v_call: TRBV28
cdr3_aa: CASSSRQGGGSPLHF
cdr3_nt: TGTGCCAGCAGTTCCCGACAGGGAGGTGGCTCACCCCTCCACTTT

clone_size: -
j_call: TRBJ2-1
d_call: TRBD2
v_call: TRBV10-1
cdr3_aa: CASTYSGRDCVSSYNEQFF
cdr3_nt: TGCGCCAGCACCTATAGCGGGAGGGACTGTGTGAGCTCCTACAATGAGCAGTTCTTC

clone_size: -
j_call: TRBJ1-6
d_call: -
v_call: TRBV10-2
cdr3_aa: CASSVAGTNPPLHF
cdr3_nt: TGCGCCAGCAGTGTAGCAGGGACAAATCCACCCCTCCACTTT

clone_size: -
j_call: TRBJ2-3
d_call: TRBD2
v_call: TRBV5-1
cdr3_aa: CASSLMGLAGADTQYF
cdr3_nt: TGCGCCAGCAGCCTCATGGGACTAGCGGGAGCAGATACGCAGTATTTT

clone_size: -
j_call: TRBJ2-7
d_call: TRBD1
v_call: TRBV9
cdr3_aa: CASSGGTAYEQYF
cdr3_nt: TGTGCCAGCAGCGGAGGGACAGCCTACGAGCAGTACTTC

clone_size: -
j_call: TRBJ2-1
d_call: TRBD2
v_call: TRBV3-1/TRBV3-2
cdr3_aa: CASSQGRELEQFF
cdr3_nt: TGTGCCAGCAGCCAAGGGCGGGAGCTTGAGCAGTTCTTC

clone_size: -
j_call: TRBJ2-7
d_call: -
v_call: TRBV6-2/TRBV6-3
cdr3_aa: CASSYGERSSYEQYF
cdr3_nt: TGTGCCAGCAGTTATGGAGAGCGGAGCTCCTACGAGCAGTACTTC

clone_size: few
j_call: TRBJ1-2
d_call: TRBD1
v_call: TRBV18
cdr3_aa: CASIQGGNGYTF
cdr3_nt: TGTGCCAGCATACAGGGGGGGAACGGCTACACCTTC

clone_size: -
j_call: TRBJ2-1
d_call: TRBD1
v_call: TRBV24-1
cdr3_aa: CATRSGTGGLLAFHNEQFF
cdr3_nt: TGTGCCACCAGGTCCGGGACAGGGGGATTACTAGCGTTCCACAATGAGCAGTTCTTC

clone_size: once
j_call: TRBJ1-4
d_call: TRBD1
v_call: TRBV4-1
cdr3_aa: CASSQGTGGARNEKLFF
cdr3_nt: TGCGCCAGCAGCCAAGGGACAGGGGGCGCCCGGAATGAAAAACTGTTTTTT

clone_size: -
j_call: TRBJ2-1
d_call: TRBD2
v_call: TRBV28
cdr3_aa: CASTQTSGHGNEQFF
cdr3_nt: TGTGCCAGCACTCAAACTAGCGGTCATGGCAATGAGCAGTTCTTC

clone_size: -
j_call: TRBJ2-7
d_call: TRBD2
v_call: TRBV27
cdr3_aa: CASSRGLAGASEQYF
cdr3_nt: TGTGCCAGCAGTAGGGGACTAGCGGGAGCTAGCGAGCAGTACTTC

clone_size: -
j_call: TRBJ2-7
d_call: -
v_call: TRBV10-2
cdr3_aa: CASSSSDRTYEQYF
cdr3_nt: TGCGCCAGCAGTTCCTCTGACAGAACCTACGAGCAGTACTTC

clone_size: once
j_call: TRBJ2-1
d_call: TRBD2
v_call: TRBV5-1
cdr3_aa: CASSPSGDYNEQFF
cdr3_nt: TGCGCCAGCAGCCCTAGCGGAGACTACAATGAGCAGTTCTTC

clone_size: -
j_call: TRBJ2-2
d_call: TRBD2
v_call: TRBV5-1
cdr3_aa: CASRLAGATGELFF
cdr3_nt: TGCGCCAGTCGACTAGCGGGAGCCACCGGGGAGCTGTTTTTT

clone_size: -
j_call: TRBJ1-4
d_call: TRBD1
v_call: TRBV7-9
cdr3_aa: CASSSRQGSNEKLFF
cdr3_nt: TGTGCCAGCAGCTCCCGACAGGGCTCTAATGAAAAACTGTTTTTT

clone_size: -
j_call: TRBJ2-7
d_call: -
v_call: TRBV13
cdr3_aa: CASSQRLGHHSYEQYF
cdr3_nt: TGTGCCAGCAGCCAGAGGTTGGGACACCATTCCTACGAGCAGTACTTC

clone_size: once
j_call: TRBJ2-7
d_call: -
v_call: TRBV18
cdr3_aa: CASSPPGSSYEQYF
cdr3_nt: TGTGCCAGCTCACCCCCCGGGAGCTCCTACGAGCAGTACTTC

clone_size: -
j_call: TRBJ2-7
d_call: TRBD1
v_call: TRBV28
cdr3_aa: CASNLPGQGAQSGIEGGYEQYF
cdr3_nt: TGTGCCAGCAACTTACCGGGACAGGGGGCGCAAAGCGGGATAGAGGGAGGCTACGAGCAGTACTTC

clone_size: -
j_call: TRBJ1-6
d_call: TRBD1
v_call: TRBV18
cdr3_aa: CASSPGQGLSSPLHF
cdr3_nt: TGTGCCAGCTCACCCGGACAGGGGCTCAGTTCACCCCTCCACTTT

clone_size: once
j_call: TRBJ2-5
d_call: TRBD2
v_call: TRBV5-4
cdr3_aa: CASSFRLAGEETQYF
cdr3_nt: TGTGCCAGCAGCTTCCGACTAGCGGGAGAGGAGACCCAGTACTTC

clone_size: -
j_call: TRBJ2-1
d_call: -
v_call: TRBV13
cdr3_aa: CASSRTWGNEQFF
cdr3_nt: TGTGCCAGCAGCCGGACTTGGGGCAATGAGCAGTTCTTC

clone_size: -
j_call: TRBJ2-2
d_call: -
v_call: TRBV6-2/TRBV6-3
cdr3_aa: CASSARGGELFF
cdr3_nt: TGTGCCAGCAGCGCAAGGGGCGGGGAGCTGTTTTTT